This TCR beta chain stems from a study of CD8 T cells in ankylosing spondylitis. TCRdb used MiXCR to reprocess the 5' RACE reads, holding one entry per CDR3 protein. The table includes about 800,000 distinct CDR3 sequences, about 12% detected once. The study, taken as a whole, reports: A motif in TCR beta, a set of 8 or 9 highly homologous variants, appeared characteristic of ankylosing spondylitis blood.

Comment on this clonotype: Its target is unknown.

The sample comprised blood, either unsorted or a sorted T cell fraction (not recorded which). The TCR comes from a male donor with ankylosing spondylitis.

The CDR3 region has the DNA TGCGCCAGCAGCTTGGAGGCTAGCGGGAGCACAGATACGCAGTATTTT. Translating gives CASSLEASGSTDTQYF. The rearrangement uses TRBV5-1 and TRBJ2-3; 8 bases are shared with TRBD2. This CDR3 comprises 16 residues. V shed 0 bases and J 0 bases; nucleotides not matched to a gene: 3. Germline-derived CDR1 and CDR2 are SGHRS and YFSETQ.